What follows are 5 T cell receptor beta chains derived from one specimen sequenced in a study of blood T cells in healthy people across ages. It was with a sample-barcoded 5' primer and a J-beta primer mix that a second PCR of about 6 to 12 cycles was run. TCRdb independently ran MiXCR on the 5' RACE reads; one entry per CDR3 protein. The sample has 1.8 million or so distinct CDR3 sequences, roughly two fifths seen once. Sequencing used blood. The receptors stem from a human donor in good health.

This clonotype was seen once. This chain links TRBV29-1 with TRBJ1-1; D not resolved. Germline CDR1 and CDR2: SQVTM and ANQGSEA. V dropped 7 bases and J dropped 7 bases, with 13 bases sitting between them. The CDR3 is 11 amino acids. Here the CDR3 DNA reads TGCAGCGCCGAAGGGCCCGGTGAAGCTTTCTTT. Translation: CSAEGPGEAFF.

Only a few counts were recorded for this clonotype. The chain carries TRBV6-2 or TRBV6-3 and TRBJ2-3, with D perhaps TRBD1 (5 bases). The V end was cut by 6 bases, the J end by 4 bases, with 20 bases between. Germline V gene sequence: CDR1 MNHEY, CDR2 SVGEGT. This CDR3 has 16 amino acids. The CDR3 nucleotides are TGTGCCAGCAGCCTAACCCTAACAGGCCAGGCAGATACGCAGTATTTT. It is translated as CASSLTLTGQADTQYF.

This sequence joins TRBV20-1 and TRBJ2-7; D is unclear. V gave up 2 bases and J gave up 7 bases, with 9 bases separating them. Germline V gene lookup returns CDR1 DFQATT and CDR2 SNEGSKA (reference sequence). The CDR3 sequence is 11 residues long. CDR3 bases: TGCAGTGCTAGAAATCGTCTGGAGCAGTACTTC. Protein product: CSARNRLEQYF.

There are a few counts of this clonotype. The gene calls are TRBV18 and TRBJ2-1, with TRBD2 matching 10 bases. Germline V gives CDR1 KGHSH, CDR2 LQKENI. The CDR3 is 16 residues long. The ends lost 3 bases at V and 8 bases at J; junction bases unmatched: 10. CDR3 DNA sequence: TGTGCCAGCTCACCTAATAGCGGGGGGCTCTGGGATGAGCAGTTCTTC. As protein: CASSPNSGGLWDEQFF.

Many counts were recorded for this clonotype. The chain links TRBV4-3 to TRBJ2-7; D perhaps matches TRBD1 (8 bases). The CDR3 loop spans 17 amino acids. The V gene lost 0 bases and the J gene lost 2 bases, with 17 bases spanning the gap. The germline gives CDR1 LGHNA, CDR2 YSLEER. Written as DNA, the CDR3 is TGCGCCAGCAGCCAAGATCGTAGGACAGGGAGGGCCTACGAGCAGTACTTC. Translated: CASSQDRRTGRAYEQYF.